Included here is one T cell receptor beta chain sequence, with context. Its target is not known. Here immunoSEQ multiplex PCR was the method, and the copy in TCRdb shows in-frame clones only, minus some. The sample has more than 65,000 clones, approximately 81% seen once; the top ten hold about 1.2%. Prior to sequencing, the ViraFEST assay stimulated PBMC with viral peptide pools, which expanded the antigen-specific CD4+ T cells. Upon completion of 10 to 11 days in culture, CD4+ T cells were isolated. Either the mRNA-1273 or the BNT162b2 vaccine was given to participants as two doses. Vaccinated recipients, who were negative for nucleocapsid antibodies, had no history of SARS-CoV-2 infection. The CDR3 has 14 amino acids. J was trimmed by 13 bases and V by 0 bases; bases with no gene match: 4. Germline assignment: CDR1 LGHDT and CDR2 YNNKEL (reference sequence). The sample originates from a study of vaccination effects on CD4 cells after COVID-19. Overall study context: Samples gathered post-vaccine arrived a median of 72 days past the second dose. Study-level points and caveats: Clonal contraction was marked in infection- and vaccine-induced clones late after vaccination.

The specimen comprised CD4+ T cells from PBMCs cultured with HCoV-229E spike peptides, sampled after COVID-19 vaccination. J is TRBJ2-1 and V is TRBV3-1 (or the pseudogene TRBV3-2); TRBD2 aligns across 12 bases. This TCR was recovered from a human donor who received a COVID-19 vaccine. The CDR3 protein is CASSQDLAGGLQFF. CDR3 bases: TGTGCCAGCAGCCAAGATCTAGCGGGGGGGCTACAGTTCTTC.